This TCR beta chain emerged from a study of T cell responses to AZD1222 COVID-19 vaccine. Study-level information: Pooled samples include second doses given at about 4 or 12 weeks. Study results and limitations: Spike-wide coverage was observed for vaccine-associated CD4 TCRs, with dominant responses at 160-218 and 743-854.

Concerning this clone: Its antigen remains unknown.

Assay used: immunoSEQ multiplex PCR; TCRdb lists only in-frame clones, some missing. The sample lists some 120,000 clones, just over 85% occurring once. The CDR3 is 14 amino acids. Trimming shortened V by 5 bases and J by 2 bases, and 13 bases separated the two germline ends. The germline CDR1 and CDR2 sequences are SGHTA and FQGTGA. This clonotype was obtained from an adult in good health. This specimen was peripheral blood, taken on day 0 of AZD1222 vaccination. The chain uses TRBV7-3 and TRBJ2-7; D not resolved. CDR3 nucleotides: TGTGCCAGCAGCCTACCGCTTGAAACCTACGAGCAGTACTTC. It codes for CASSLPLETYEQYF.